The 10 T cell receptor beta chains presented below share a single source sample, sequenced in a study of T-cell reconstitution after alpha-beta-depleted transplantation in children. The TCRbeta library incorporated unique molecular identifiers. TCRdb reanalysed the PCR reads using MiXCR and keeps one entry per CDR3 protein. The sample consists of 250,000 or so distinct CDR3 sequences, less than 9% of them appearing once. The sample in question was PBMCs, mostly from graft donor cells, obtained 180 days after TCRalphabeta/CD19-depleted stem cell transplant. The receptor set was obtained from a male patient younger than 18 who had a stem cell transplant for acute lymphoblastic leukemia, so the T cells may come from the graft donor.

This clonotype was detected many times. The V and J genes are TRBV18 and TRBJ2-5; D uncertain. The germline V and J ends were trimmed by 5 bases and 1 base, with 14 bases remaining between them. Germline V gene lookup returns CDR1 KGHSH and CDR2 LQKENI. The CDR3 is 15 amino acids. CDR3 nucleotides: TGTGCCAGCTCAGAGCTCTTTTCGGGCCAAGAGACCCAGTACTTC. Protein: CASSELFSGQETQYF.

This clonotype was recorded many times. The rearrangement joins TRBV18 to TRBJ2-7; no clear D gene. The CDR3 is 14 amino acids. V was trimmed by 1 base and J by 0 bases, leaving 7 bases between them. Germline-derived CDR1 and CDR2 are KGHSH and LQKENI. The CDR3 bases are TGTGCCAGCTCACCACGAGAGAGCTCCTACGAGCAGTACTTC. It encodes CASSPRESSYEQYF.

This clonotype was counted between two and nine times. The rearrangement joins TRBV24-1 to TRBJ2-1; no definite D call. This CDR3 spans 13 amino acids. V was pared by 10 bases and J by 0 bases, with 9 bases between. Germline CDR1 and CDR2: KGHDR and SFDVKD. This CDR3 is CATASSSYNEQFF. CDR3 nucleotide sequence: TGTGCCACGGCTTCGAGCTCCTACAATGAGCAGTTCTTC.

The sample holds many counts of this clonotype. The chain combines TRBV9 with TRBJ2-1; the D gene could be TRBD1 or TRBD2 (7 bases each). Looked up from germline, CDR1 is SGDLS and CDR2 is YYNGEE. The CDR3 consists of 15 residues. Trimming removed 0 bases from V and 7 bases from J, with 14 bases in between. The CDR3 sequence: CASSVATQGGNEQFF. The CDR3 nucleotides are TGTGCCAGCAGCGTAGCTACTCAGGGGGGGAATGAGCAGTTCTTC.

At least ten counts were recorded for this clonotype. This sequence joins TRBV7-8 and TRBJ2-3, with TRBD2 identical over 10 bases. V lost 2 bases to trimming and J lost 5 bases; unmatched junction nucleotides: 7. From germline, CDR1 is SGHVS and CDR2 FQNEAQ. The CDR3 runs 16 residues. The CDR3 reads CASSLLSGGAGDTQYF. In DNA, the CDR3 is TGTGCCAGCAGCTTACTAAGCGGGGGGGCCGGAGATACGCAGTATTTT.

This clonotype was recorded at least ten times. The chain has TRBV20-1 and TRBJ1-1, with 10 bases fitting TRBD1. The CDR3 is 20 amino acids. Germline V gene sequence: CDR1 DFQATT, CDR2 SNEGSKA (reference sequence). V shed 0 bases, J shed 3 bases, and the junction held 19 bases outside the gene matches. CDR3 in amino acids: CSARDEVGRTGGFGDTEAFF. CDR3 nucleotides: TGCAGTGCTAGAGATGAGGTCGGGAGGACAGGGGGGTTTGGGGACACTGAAGCTTTCTTT.

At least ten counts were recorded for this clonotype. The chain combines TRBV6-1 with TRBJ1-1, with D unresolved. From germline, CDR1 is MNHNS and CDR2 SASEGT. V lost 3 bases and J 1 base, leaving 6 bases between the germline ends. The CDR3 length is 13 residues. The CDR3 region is CASSDGRNTEAFF. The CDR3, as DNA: TGTGCCAGCAGTGACGGACGGAACACTGAAGCTTTCTTT.

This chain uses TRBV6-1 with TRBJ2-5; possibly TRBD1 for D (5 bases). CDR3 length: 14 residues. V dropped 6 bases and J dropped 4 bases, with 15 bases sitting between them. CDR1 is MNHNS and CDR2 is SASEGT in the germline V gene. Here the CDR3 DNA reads TGTGCCAGCAGAAGGGTCGGGCAGGGAGAGACCCAGTACTTC. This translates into CASRRVGQGETQYF.

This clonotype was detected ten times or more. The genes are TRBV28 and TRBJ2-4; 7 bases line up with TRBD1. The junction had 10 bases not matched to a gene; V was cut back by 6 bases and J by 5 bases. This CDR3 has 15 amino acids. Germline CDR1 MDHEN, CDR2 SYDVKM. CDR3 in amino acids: CASSLDSGTENIQYF. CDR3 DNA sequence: TGTGCCAGCAGCTTAGATTCCGGGACAGAAAACATTCAGTACTTC.

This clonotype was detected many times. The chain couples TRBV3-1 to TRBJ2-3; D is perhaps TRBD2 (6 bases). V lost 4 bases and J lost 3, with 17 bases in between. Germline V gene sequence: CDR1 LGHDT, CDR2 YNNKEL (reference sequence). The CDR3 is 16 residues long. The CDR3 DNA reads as TGTGCCAGCAGCCCACAAGACGGGAGAATGACAGATACGCAGTATTTT. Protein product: CASSPQDGRMTDTQYF.